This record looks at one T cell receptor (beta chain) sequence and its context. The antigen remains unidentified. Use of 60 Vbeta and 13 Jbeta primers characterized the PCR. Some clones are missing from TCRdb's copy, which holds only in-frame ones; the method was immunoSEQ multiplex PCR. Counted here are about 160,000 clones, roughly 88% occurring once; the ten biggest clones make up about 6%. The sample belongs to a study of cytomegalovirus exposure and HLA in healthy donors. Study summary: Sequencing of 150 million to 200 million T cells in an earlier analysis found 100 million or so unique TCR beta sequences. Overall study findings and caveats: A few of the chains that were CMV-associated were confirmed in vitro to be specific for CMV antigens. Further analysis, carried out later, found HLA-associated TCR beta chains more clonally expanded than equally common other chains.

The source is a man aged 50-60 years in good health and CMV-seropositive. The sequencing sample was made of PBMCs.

CDR3 sequence reads: CASSPHVEGGVETQYF. Here the CDR3 DNA reads TGCGCCAGCAGCCCCCATGTCGAGGGTGGGGTTGAGACCCAGTACTTC. V is TRBV4-1 and J is TRBJ2-5, with D possibly being TRBD2 (5 bases). This CDR3 comprises 16 residues. Germline assignment: CDR1 MGHRA and CDR2 YSYEKL. The germline V and J ends were trimmed by 4 bases and 5 bases, with 20 bases remaining between them.